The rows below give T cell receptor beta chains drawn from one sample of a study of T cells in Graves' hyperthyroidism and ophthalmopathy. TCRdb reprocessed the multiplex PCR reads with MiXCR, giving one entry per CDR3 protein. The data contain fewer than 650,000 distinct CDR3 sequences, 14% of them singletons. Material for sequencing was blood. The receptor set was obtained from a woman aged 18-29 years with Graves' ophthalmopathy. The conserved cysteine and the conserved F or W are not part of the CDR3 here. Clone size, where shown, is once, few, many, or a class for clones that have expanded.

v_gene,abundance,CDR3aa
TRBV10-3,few,AISTGQSSYEQY
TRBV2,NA,ASGGTEYEQY
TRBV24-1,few,ATSAASNNEQF
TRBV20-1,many,SADTDASRVSDTQY
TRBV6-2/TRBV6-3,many,ASSYSRTGQLRYQETQY
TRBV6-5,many,ASSYVNRGDEKLF
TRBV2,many,ASKRSSNQPQH
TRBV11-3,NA,ASSLRGPSTGELF
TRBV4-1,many,ASSPRDSLNTEAF
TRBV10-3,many,AISEAEHRTEAF
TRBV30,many,AWGWGGHTEAF
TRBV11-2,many,ASSLRAGGYTEAF
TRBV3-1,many,ASSQEGQRISYNEQF
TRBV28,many,ASRRDRGYEQY
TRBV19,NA,ASSIERGKEAQY
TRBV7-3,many,ASSLGQGGNEQF
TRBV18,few,ASSPPGGSETQY
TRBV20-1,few,SARPPTAPSTEAF
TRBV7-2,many,ASSASSGSYEQY
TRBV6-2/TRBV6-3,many,ASSGEPMNTEAF
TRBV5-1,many,ASSVDGSLNGQF
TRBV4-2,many,ASSQDPGLAGGREQF
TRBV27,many,ASSLIPPGQGATGELF
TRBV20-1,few,SARDQGRNTEAF
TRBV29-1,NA,SAAVLAAGDTQY
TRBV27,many,ASRNRGRADTQY
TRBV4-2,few,ASSQDRLGGNTIY
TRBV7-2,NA,ASRGSLSGNTIY
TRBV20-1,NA,SARDQSRDNEKLF
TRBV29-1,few,SVEGQGVYEQY
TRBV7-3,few,ASSLTGGGTGELF
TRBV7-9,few,ASSLVGNSAYEQY
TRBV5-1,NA,ASRPGTGAISPLH
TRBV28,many,ASRADSGSGYEQY
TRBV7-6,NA,ASSLRLREGRDNEQF
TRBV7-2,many,ASSLAGDLYEQY
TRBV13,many,ASSLGTLLVENEQF
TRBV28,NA,ASSFDSGRAYEQY
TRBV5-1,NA,ASSEQGTNNSPLH
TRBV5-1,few,ASSLEGGLARNTYTGELF
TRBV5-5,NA,ASSSRPLTVLRGNEQY
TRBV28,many,ASPPARIAGVPNEQF
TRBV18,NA,ASSPPSGSETQY
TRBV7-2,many,ASSPGWGLDEQY
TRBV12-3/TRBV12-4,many,ASSTQGSGNTIY
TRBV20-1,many,SAEGWGADGYT
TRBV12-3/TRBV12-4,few,ASSPWTGVENYGYT
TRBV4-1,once,ASSLPQGAMDTEAF
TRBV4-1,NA,ASSQGVQETQY
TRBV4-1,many,ASSQRSLAGFTDTQY
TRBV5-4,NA,ASSSRLTGGYQETQY
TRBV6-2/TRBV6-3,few,ASALAGISDTQY
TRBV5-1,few,ASSLTSTGSRSTDTQY